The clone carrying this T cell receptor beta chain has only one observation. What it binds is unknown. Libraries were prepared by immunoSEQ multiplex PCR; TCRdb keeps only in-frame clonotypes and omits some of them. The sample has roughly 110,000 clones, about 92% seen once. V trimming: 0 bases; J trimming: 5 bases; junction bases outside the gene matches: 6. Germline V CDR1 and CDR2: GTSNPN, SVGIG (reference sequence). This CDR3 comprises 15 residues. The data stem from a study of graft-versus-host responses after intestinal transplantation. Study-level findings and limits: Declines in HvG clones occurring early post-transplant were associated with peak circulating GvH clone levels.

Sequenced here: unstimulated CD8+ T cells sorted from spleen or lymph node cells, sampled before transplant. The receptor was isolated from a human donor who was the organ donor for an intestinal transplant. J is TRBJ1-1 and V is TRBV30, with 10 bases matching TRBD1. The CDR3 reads CAWSVSGTGATEAFF. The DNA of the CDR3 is TGTGCCTGGAGTGTAAGTGGGACAGGGGCGACTGAAGCTTTCTTT.